The entry below describes one T cell receptor beta chain. This sample stems from a study of blood T cell repertoires in COVID-19. Overall study context: The study drew acute and convalescent COVID-19 samples from the United States, Italy and Spain.

Germline V gene data show CDR1 as MNHNY and CDR2 as SVGAGI (reference sequence). The J segment lost 13 bases and the V segment lost 5 bases, leaving 13 bases of the junction unmatched. The CDR3 is 15 residues long. Per the study methods: Reference gene primer amplification yielded estimated nucleated cell counts. Here immunoSEQ multiplex PCR was the method, and the copy in TCRdb shows in-frame clones only, minus some. V, J and clone size are taken as reported in that table, and D and trimming were inferred from the DNA itself. The repertoire includes roughly 67,000 clones, 85% to 95% of them detected once, and about 2.6% sits in the top ten.

The sequence was obtained from a man aged 65 to 79 with active COVID-19. The J gene is TRBJ1-6, the V gene TRBV6-6; 8 bases line up with TRBD1. The sequenced sample consisted of peripheral blood. CDR3 in DNA: TGTGCCAGCAGTACTAAGACAGGGGCCGAGTCGCCCCTCCACTTT. Protein: CASSTKTGAESPLHF.